A selection of T cell receptor beta chains follows, all from one sample in a study of blood T cell repertoires in COVID-19. Libraries were prepared by immunoSEQ multiplex PCR; TCRdb keeps only in-frame clonotypes and omits some of them. This table holds 45,000 to 50,000 clones, 83% found once. Sequenced: peripheral blood. The source of these receptors is a man at least 80 years old in a cohort sampled during active COVID-19. CDR3s include the opening cysteine and the closing phenylalanine or tryptophan. The D gene is left open where the match is weak. Clone size, where shown, is once, few, many, or a class for clones that have expanded.

TRBV2,few,-,12,TRBJ2-7,TGTGCCAGCAGTTTAACGGGCTACGAGCAGTACTTC,CASSLTGYEQYF
TRBV19,-,-,16,TRBJ1-5,TGTGCCAGTAGTACCCGACTGGTCAATAGCAATCAGCCCCAGCATTTT,CASSTRLVNSNQPQHF
TRBV19,-,TRBD1,16,TRBJ1-1,TGTGCCAGTAGTATAGTGACAGGGCGGGGTGGAACTGAAGCTTTCTTT,CASSIVTGRGGTEAFF
TRBV9,-,TRBD2,16,TRBJ2-5,TGTGCCAGCAGCGTAGGGGCGGGAGTAATCCAAGAGACCCAGTACTTC,CASSVGAGVIQETQYF
TRBV11-3,-,-,16,TRBJ1-5,TGTGCCAGCAGCCCTGGGCGTAGGGGGTTGGATCAGCCCCAGCATTTT,CASSPGRRGLDQPQHF
TRBV4-3,-,TRBD2,16,TRBJ2-5,TGCGCCAGCAGCCAAGGTGGTAGCGGGAGGGGAGAGACCCAGTACTTC,CASSQGGSGRGETQYF
TRBV5-1,-,TRBD1,14,TRBJ1-2,TGCGCCAGCAGCCGGGAGGGGGCACCCTATGGCTACACCTTC,CASSREGAPYGYTF
TRBV5-1,-,TRBD1,16,TRBJ2-5,TGCGCCAGCAGCAGCGGGACAGGGTGGGCCCAAGAGACCCAGTACTTC,CASSSGTGWAQETQYF
TRBV29-1,-,-,13,TRBJ1-2,TGCAGCGTTGGGGTGGGGCTTGGGTATGGCTACACCTTC,CSVGVGLGYGYTF
TRBV6-5,-,TRBD2,14,TRBJ2-7,TGTGCCAGCAGTTACTCTAGCGGGATGTACGAGCAGTACTTC,CASSYSSGMYEQYF